What follows are 30 T cell receptor beta chains derived from one specimen sequenced in a study of blood T cells in healthy people across ages. A J-beta primer mix and a sample-barcoded 5' primer were used in a second PCR of roughly 6 to 12 cycles. TCRdb passed the 5' RACE reads through MiXCR, listing each CDR3 protein once. The repertoire includes hundreds of thousands of distinct CDR3 sequences, around half of them detected once, and 30% to 40% sits in the top ten. Input material: blood. All receptors derive from a woman aged 55-69 years in good health.

This chain uses TRBV29-1 with TRBJ2-1; possible D gene TRBD2, 6 bases. This CDR3 is built from 11 residues. Germline V gene sequence: CDR1 SQVTM, CDR2 ANQGSEA. CDR3 region: CSSMGLNEQFF. In nucleotides, the CDR3 is TGCAGTTCGATGGGACTCAATGAGCAGTTCTTC.

This chain links TRBV20-1 with TRBJ2-5; 9 nucleotides match TRBD1. The V gene's germline CDR1 is DFQATT and CDR2 SNEGSKA (reference sequence). The CDR3 totals 14 residues. The J segment lost 6 bases and the V segment lost 3 bases, leaving 8 bases of the junction unmatched. CDR3 sequence (DNA): TGCAGTGCTAGTGCCGGGACAGGGTTGAAGACCCAGTACTTC. It yields the protein CSASAGTGLKTQYF.

Many counts were recorded for this clonotype. The rearrangement links TRBV12-3 or TRBV12-4 to TRBJ1-1, with D hard to call. V was cut by 6 bases and J by 4 bases, with 9 bases left in between. This CDR3 spans 12 amino acids. The CDR3 reads CASSPESTEAFF. CDR3 in DNA: TGTGCCAGCAGCCCCGAAAGCACTGAAGCTTTCTTT.

J is TRBJ1-2 and V is TRBV4-1; maybe TRBD1 (6 bases). Germline CDR1 reads MGHRA; CDR2 reads YSYEKL. V lost 5 bases and J 7 bases, leaving 17 bases between the germline ends. The length of the CDR3 is 14 residues. The CDR3 nucleotides are TGCGCCAGCAGCGAACAATCAGGGGCGGGTGGCTACACCTTC. It yields the protein CASSEQSGAGGYTF.

Note on this clonotype: This clone may be a read error of a much larger clone one base away. The rearrangement uses TRBV7-9 and TRBJ2-4, with D hard to call. Gene TRBJ2-5 matches the end of the DNA better, so the J call may be wrong. This CDR3 is built from 12 residues. Germline loops: CDR1 SEHNR, CDR2 FQNEAQ (reference sequence). The CDR3 sequence is CANSPIAETQYF. The CDR3 nucleotides read TGTGCCAACAGCCCCATCGCGGAGACCCAGTACTTC.

This clonotype was seen a few times. The CDR3 here is CASSPGLAGGGQYF. DNA of the CDR3: TGTGCCAGCAGTCCGGGACTAGCGGGAGGAGGGCAGTATTTT. The V gene is TRBV27, the J gene TRBJ2-3; TRBD2 aligns across 15 bases. The length of the CDR3 is 14 residues. Germline V gene data show CDR1 as MNHEY and CDR2 as SMNVEV (reference sequence). Trimming removed 5 bases from V and 11 bases from J; junction bases left unmatched: 5.

The chain links TRBV2 to TRBJ2-5; 9 bases are a match to TRBD2. TRBJ2-7 explains the end of the DNA better; the J call may be wrong. Germline loops: CDR1 SNHLY, CDR2 FYNNEI. The CDR3 consists of 16 residues. The CDR3 loop is CASSELVAGDRYEQYF. The CDR3 nucleotides are TGTGCCAGCAGTGAATTGGTAGCGGGAGATAGATACGAGCAGTACTTC.

This clonotype has only one observation. The chain is built from TRBV20-1 and TRBJ2-7; possible D gene TRBD1, 6 bases. V was trimmed by 0 bases and J by 2 bases, leaving 14 bases between them. There are 15 residues in the CDR3. CDR1 is DFQATT and CDR2 is SNEGSKA in the germline V gene (reference sequence). The CDR3 loop is CSARDPTGGPYEQYF. In nucleotides, the CDR3 is TGCAGTGCTAGAGATCCGACAGGCGGACCCTACGAGCAGTACTTC.

The V and J genes are TRBV7-2 and TRBJ2-6; D is possibly TRBD1 (6 bases). The V gene's germline CDR1 is SGHTA and CDR2 FQGNSA. The V gene lost 5 bases and the J gene lost 2 bases, with 10 bases spanning the gap. The CDR3 runs 15 residues. CDR3 bases: TGTGCCAGCAGCATACAGGGCGCTGGGGCCAACGTCCTGACTTTC. The encoded protein is CASSIQGAGANVLTF. Using reference TRBV7-2 and TRBJ2-6 for the parts outside the CDR3, the full variable domain is GAGVSQSPSNKVTEKGKDVELRCDPISGHTALYWYRQSLGQGLEFLIYFQGNSAPDKSGLPSDRFSAERTGGSVSTLTIQRTQQEDSAVYLCASSIQGAGANVLTFGAGSRLTVL.

This clonotype was found a few times. The chain recombines TRBV10-3 with TRBJ1-1; D may be TRBD1 (5 bases). The V end lost 3 bases, the J end lost 4 bases, and 18 bases lay between the germline ends. The germline V gene has CDR1 ENHRY and CDR2 SYGVKD. This CDR3 contains 16 residues. CDR3 protein: CAISDPGLGGLTEAFF. The CDR3 bases are TGTGCCATCAGTGACCCCGGCTTGGGGGGTCTCACTGAAGCTTTCTTT.

The V and J genes are TRBV14 and TRBJ2-7; D call uncertain. This CDR3 has 13 residues. With 6 bases removed from V and 0 bases from J, the gap between germline ends came to 9 bases. CDR1 and CDR2 (germline): SGHDN, FVKESK. The CDR3, as DNA: TGTGCCAGCAGGGCACGGATCTCCTACGAGCAGTACTTC. Protein sequence: CASRARISYEQYF. The entire variable domain, with the rest obtained from reference TRBV14 and TRBJ2-7, is as follows: EAGVTQFPSHSVIEKGQTVTLRCDPISGHDNLYWYRRVMGKEIKFLLHFVKESKQDESGMPNNRFLAERTGGTYSTLKVQPAELEDSGVYFCASRARISYEQYFGPGTRLTVT.

The chain employs TRBV29-1 and TRBJ1-1; the D gene is possibly TRBD1 (6 bases). The V and J ends lost 4 bases and 1 base respectively, with 13 bases between them. The CDR3 spans 14 residues. Germline loops: CDR1 SQVTM, CDR2 ANQGSEA. The CDR3 region has the DNA TGCAGCGTTGCATCTCGACAGGCGAACACTGAAGCTTTCTTT. Translation gives CSVASRQANTEAFF.

This clonotype came up a few times. The chain employs TRBV12-3 or TRBV12-4 and TRBJ1-1, with unresolved D. Trimming left V 3 bases short and J 2 bases short, with 7 bases between. This CDR3 contains 13 residues. CDR3 nucleotides: TGTGCCAGCAGTTTTACAGCTAACACTGAAGCTTTCTTT. Translation: CASSFTANTEAFF.

V gene TRBV9 combines with J gene TRBJ1-2; D is ambiguous. Trimming stripped 0 bases from V and 5 bases from J, with 8 bases between. CDR3 length: 13 residues. Germline assignment: CDR1 SGDLS and CDR2 YYNGEE. The CDR3 spells CASSVEGWYGYTF. The CDR3 DNA sequence: TGTGCCAGCAGCGTAGAAGGATGGTATGGCTACACCTTC.

The chain is built from TRBV12-3 or TRBV12-4 and TRBJ1-6, with 10 bases identical to TRBD1. Losses at the gene ends were 3 bases for V and 7 bases for J; bases not matched to a gene: 6. This CDR3 contains 16 residues. The CDR3 DNA is TGTGCCAGCAGTTTCGGGACAGGGGAGCGGAATTCACCCCTCCACTTT. This translates into CASSFGTGERNSPLHF.

CDR3 in amino acids: CASRPGPSYEQYF. CDR3 nucleotide sequence: TGTGCCAGCAGGCCGGGACCGAGCTACGAGCAGTACTTC. This chain joins TRBV6-5 and TRBJ2-4, with D possibly being TRBD1 or TRBD2 (5 bases each). With the DNA end fitting TRBJ2-7 better, the J assignment may be wrong. This CDR3 has 13 amino acids. Germline V gives CDR1 MNHEY, CDR2 SVGAGI.

This clonotype was seen only a few times. The V gene is TRBV20-1, the J gene TRBJ1-2; D is uncertain. The CDR3 runs to 11 residues. CDR1 is DFQATT, CDR2 SNEGSKA, per germline (reference sequence). Trimming stripped 6 bases from V and 6 bases from J, with 11 bases between. CDR3 amino acids: CSAPGLDGYTF. The CDR3, as DNA: TGCAGTGCCCCGGGTCTGGATGGCTACACCTTC.

The rearrangement links TRBV3-1 to TRBJ2-7; TRBD2 agrees at 10 bases. CDR1 is LGHDT and CDR2 is YNNKEL in the germline V gene (reference sequence). This CDR3 region has 14 residues. The ends lost 4 bases at V and 4 bases at J; junction bases unmatched: 4. In DNA, the CDR3 is TGTGCCAGCAGCCGAGGGACTAGCGCTTACGAGCAGTACTTC. It encodes CASSRGTSAYEQYF.

The chain is built from TRBV2 and TRBJ2-7, with D tentatively TRBD2 (6 bases). Germline V lookup: CDR1 SNHLY, CDR2 FYNNEI. The CDR3 loop spans 18 amino acids. Trimming left V 7 bases short and J 5 bases short, with 30 bases between. CDR3 coding DNA: TGTGCCAGCAAGAATATCGGGGGTGGACAATCGTACGGGAACGAGCAGTACTTC. Its protein product is CASKNIGGGQSYGNEQYF.

This clonotype was recorded a few times. The chain has TRBV5-1 and TRBJ1-1; 8 bases align to TRBD1. V dropped 5 bases and J dropped 4; count of bases not matched to a gene: 7. The CDR3 runs 14 residues. Germline V lookup: CDR1 SGHRS, CDR2 YFSETQ. This CDR3 reads CASRITGGPTEAFF. The CDR3 coding sequence is TGCGCCAGCAGAATAACAGGGGGGCCCACTGAAGCTTTCTTT.

This chain uses TRBV7-2 with TRBJ2-1, with 10 bases that match TRBD2. This CDR3 has 15 residues. Germline trimming cut 5 bases from V and 8 bases from J; bases unmatched to any gene: 9. Germline CDR1 SGHTA, CDR2 FQGNSA. CDR3 sequence reads: CASSPVGLAGDEQFF. In nucleotides, the CDR3 is TGTGCCAGCAGCCCCGTCGGTCTAGCGGGAGATGAGCAGTTCTTC.

This clonotype was seen a few times. The chain recombines TRBV18 with TRBJ1-4; 8 nucleotides line up with TRBD1. The CDR3 covers 15 residues. Trimming at V came to 6 bases and at J to 8 bases, leaving 11 bases not matched to a gene. CDR1 and CDR2 from the germline V gene are KGHSH and LQKENI. CDR3 sequence reads: CASSPAGGLDEKLFF. The CDR3, as DNA: TGTGCCAGCTCGCCCGCAGGGGGCTTAGACGAAAAACTGTTTTTT. Using reference TRBV18 and TRBJ1-4 for the parts outside the CDR3, the full variable domain is NAGVMQNPRHLVRRRGQEARLRCSPMKGHSHVYWYRQLPEEGLKFMVYLQKENIIDESGMPKERFSAEFPKEGPSILRIQQVVRGDSAAYFCASSPAGGLDEKLFFGSGTQLSVL.

The rearrangement uses TRBV5-1 and TRBJ1-4; D is perhaps TRBD1 (5 bases). V gave up 2 bases and J gave up 0 bases, with 11 bases separating them. The CDR3 contains 16 residues. From germline, CDR1 is SGHRS and CDR2 YFSETQ. The CDR3 spells CASSFGARATNEKLFF. CDR3 in DNA: TGCGCCAGCAGCTTTGGGGCCAGGGCAACTAATGAAAAACTGTTTTTT.

This rearrangement joins TRBV2 to TRBJ2-5; 7 bases line up with TRBD1. CDR1 and CDR2 from the germline V gene are SNHLY and FYNNEI. CDR3 size: 15 residues. V was clipped by 4 bases and J by 11 bases; unmatched bases: 16. This chain's CDR3 is CASSALKGQVPRQYF. The DNA of the CDR3 is TGTGCCAGCAGTGCCTTAAAAGGACAGGTCCCGAGGCAGTACTTC.

This clonotype has just a few counts. This chain connects TRBV7-2 to TRBJ2-7; TRBD2 aligns across 8 bases. V was pared by 2 bases and J by 2 bases, with 8 bases of the junction left unmatched. The CDR3 runs to 16 residues. Looked up from germline, CDR1 is SGHTA and CDR2 is FQGNSA. DNA of the CDR3: TGTGCCAGCAGCTTAATGCCCACTAGCGGACCCTACGAGCAGTACTTC. Its translation: CASSLMPTSGPYEQYF.

The rearrangement joins TRBV6-2 or TRBV6-3 to TRBJ2-4; TRBD1 matches 8 bases. This CDR3 is built from 16 residues. The germline CDR1 and CDR2 sequences are MNHEY and SVGEGT. V trimming: 5 bases; J trimming: 5 bases; junction bases outside the gene matches: 11. The CDR3 DNA reads TGTGCCAGCAGTACGCCGGACAGGGAAGAGCAAAACATTCAGTACTTC. Its translation is CASSTPDREEQNIQYF.

The sample holds a few counts of this clonotype. The gene calls are TRBV7-2 and TRBJ2-7; no clear D. Trimming stripped 3 bases from V and 1 base from J, with 16 bases between. The CDR3 has 16 residues. Germline CDR1 reads SGHTA; CDR2 reads FQGNSA. The CDR3 nucleotides read TGTGCCAGCAGCTTTAGCCCCTACGGTGGTTCCTACGAGCAGTACTTC. It encodes CASSFSPYGGSYEQYF.

The chain links TRBV3-1 to TRBJ2-1; the match to TRBD2 covers 10 bases. The V gene's germline CDR1 is LGHDT and CDR2 YNNKEL (reference sequence). The CDR3 sequence is 17 residues long. The V gene end was trimmed by 0 bases and the J gene end by 9 bases; junction bases not matched to a gene: 11. The CDR3 nucleotides are TGTGCCAGCAGCCAAGATCGGCTAGCGGGAGTGGATTGTGAGCAGTTCTTC. This sequence encodes CASSQDRLAGVDCEQFF.

The chain is built from TRBV10-3 and TRBJ2-7; TRBD1 agrees at 9 bases. The CDR3 sequence is 13 residues long. The V segment lost 5 bases and the J segment 4 bases; nucleotides outside the gene matches: 3. The germline V gene has CDR1 ENHRY and CDR2 SYGVKD. This CDR3 reads CAISLGQGYEQYF. The CDR3 DNA follows: TGTGCCATCAGTTTAGGACAGGGGTACGAGCAGTACTTC.

J is TRBJ2-5 and V is TRBV6-5; no clear D gene. V lost 6 bases and J 10 bases, leaving 12 bases between the germline ends. The CDR3 is made up of 11 amino acids. CDR1 and CDR2 (germline): MNHEY, SVGAGI. The CDR3 loop is CASSSPQGQYF. CDR3 coding DNA: TGTGCCAGCAGCTCCCCCCAAGGCCAGTACTTC.